The 21 T cell receptor beta chains presented below share a single source sample, sequenced in a study of T-cell reconstitution after alpha-beta-depleted transplantation in children. Molecular barcoding with unique molecular identifiers was used for the TCRbeta library. TCRdb reanalysed the PCR reads using MiXCR and keeps one entry per CDR3 protein. The sample lists about 590,000 distinct CDR3 sequences, roughly 13% seen once, with 2.2% in the top ten. This specimen consisted of PBMCs, mostly from graft donor cells, obtained 360 days after TCRalphabeta/CD19-depleted stem cell transplant. These receptors were collected from a male patient between 10 and 17 years old who had a stem cell transplant for acute myeloid leukemia, so the T cells may come from the graft donor.

J is TRBJ2-7 and V is TRBV7-2, with 9 bases identical to TRBD1. The V gene end was trimmed by 5 bases and the J gene end by 5 bases; junction bases not matched to a gene: 10. There are 15 residues in the CDR3. Germline V gene sequence: CDR1 SGHTA, CDR2 FQGNSA. The CDR3 region is CASSPTGTGRDEQYF. The CDR3 DNA reads TGTGCCAGCAGCCCTACCGGGACAGGGAGGGACGAGCAGTACTTC. Supplemented by reference TRBV7-2 and TRBJ2-7, the full variable domain reads GAGVSQSPSNKVTEKGKDVELRCDPISGHTALYWYRQSLGQGLEFLIYFQGNSAPDKSGLPSDRFSAERTGGSVSTLTIQRTQQEDSAVYLCASSPTGTGRDEQYFGPGTRLTVT.

This clonotype was seen only a few times. This chain joins TRBV4-3 and TRBJ2-1, with 11 bases aligning to TRBD2. J gave up 8 bases and V 4 bases, and 7 bases lay outside the gene matches. This CDR3 is 15 amino acids long. CDR1 and CDR2 from the germline V gene are LGHNA and YSLEER. The CDR3 nucleotides are TGCGCCAGCAGCCTCCGGCTAGCGGGAGGCGATGAGCAGTTCTTC. Translated: CASSLRLAGGDEQFF.

J is TRBJ2-3 and V is TRBV10-3, with D possibly being TRBD2 (5 bases). Germline V gene data show CDR1 as ENHRY and CDR2 as SYGVKD. The CDR3 runs 15 residues. V was clipped by 6 bases and J by 1 base, with 14 bases between them. CDR3 in amino acids: CAISVLSGRTDTQYF. The CDR3 DNA reads as TGTGCCATCAGCGTCCTGAGCGGCCGCACAGATACGCAGTATTTT.

In its sample, this clonotype was seen a few times. The chain joins TRBV4-1 to TRBJ2-7; unclear D gene. V was clipped by 0 bases and J by 1 base, with 10 bases between them. The length of the CDR3 is 15 residues. The germline V gene encodes CDR1 MGHRA and CDR2 YSYEKL. CDR3 sequence: CASSQDSEGSYEQYF. The CDR3 DNA reads TGCGCCAGCAGCCAAGATAGTGAAGGTTCCTACGAGCAGTACTTC.

This clonotype showed up just a few times. V is TRBV7-6 and J is TRBJ2-7, with D unresolved. V lost 3 bases and J lost 0, with 12 bases in between. The CDR3 is 15 residues long. The germline V gene has CDR1 SGHVS and CDR2 FNYEAQ. This CDR3 is CASSFTRSSSYEQYF. As DNA, the CDR3 is TGTGCCAGCAGCTTTACCCGATCAAGCTCCTACGAGCAGTACTTC.

This clonotype was recorded at least ten times. The chain is built from TRBV11-1 and TRBJ1-1; D gene ambiguous. The CDR3 has 16 amino acids. Looked up from germline, CDR1 is SGHAT and CDR2 is FQDESV (reference sequence). V was pared by 5 bases and J by 1 base, with 17 bases between. CDR3 bases: TGTGCCAGCAGCGGACCCCAGACGGTGCGGAACACTGAAGCTTTCTTT. Protein product: CASSGPQTVRNTEAFF. Full variable domain (remainder filled in from reference TRBV11-1 and TRBJ1-1): EAEVAQSPRYKITEKSQAVAFWCDPISGHATLYWYRQILGQGPELLVQFQDESVVDDSQLPKDRFSAERLKGVDSTLKIQPAELGDSAMYLCASSGPQTVRNTEAFFGQGTRLTVV.

This clonotype was seen more than once but under ten times. V is TRBV20-1 and J is TRBJ2-2; tentatively, D is TRBD1 or TRBD2 (5 bases each). Deletions cut 0 bases from V and 5 bases from J, with 10 bases between. Germline CDR1 is DFQATT and CDR2 is SNEGSKA (reference sequence). The CDR3 runs 14 residues. The CDR3 reads CSARDPGPTGELFF. The CDR3 bases are TGCAGTGCTAGAGATCCGGGACCAACCGGGGAGCTGTTTTTT.

The chain uses TRBV6-2 or TRBV6-3 and TRBJ2-3; the D gene could be TRBD1 or TRBD2 (6 bases each). V lost 7 bases, J lost 2 bases, and 19 bases lay in between. The CDR3 length is 16 residues. The germline gives CDR1 MNHEY, CDR2 SVGEGT. CDR3 amino acids: CASIDRSASATDTQYF. Written as DNA, the CDR3 is TGTGCCAGCATCGACAGGTCCGCTAGCGCCACAGATACGCAGTATTTT.

This clonotype has only a few counts. The chain employs TRBV28 and TRBJ2-1; TRBD2 aligns across 8 bases. The CDR3 runs to 14 residues. CDR1 is MDHEN, CDR2 SYDVKM, per germline. The trim removed 8 bases at V and 3 bases at J, leaving 6 bases unmatched. The DNA of the CDR3 is TGTGCCAGCCCCCCCGGGACTAGCTACAATGAGCAGTTCTTC. It is translated as CASPPGTSYNEQFF.

This clonotype was seen at least ten times. The chain recombines TRBV28 with TRBJ2-7; D gene unclear. Trimming shortened V by 10 bases and J by 7 bases, and 17 bases separated the two germline ends. The CDR3 has 12 residues. CDR1 MDHEN and CDR2 SYDVKM come from the germline V gene. This CDR3 is CAIASRHLEQYF. In nucleotides, the CDR3 is TGTGCCATTGCTTCCCGTCATCTGGAGCAGTACTTC.

The V and J genes are TRBV7-8 and TRBJ2-7; D not resolved. The CDR3 covers 12 residues. Trimming pared 2 bases from V and 6 bases from J, leaving 8 bases between. The germline CDR1 and CDR2 sequences are SGHVS and FQNEAQ. As DNA, the CDR3 is TGTGCCAGCAGCTTAACCCGGATCGAGCAGTACTTC. Residues: CASSLTRIEQYF. The variable domain in full, completed from reference TRBV7-8 and TRBJ2-7, reads GAGVSQSPRYKVAKRGQDVALRCDPISGHVSLFWYQQALGQGPEFLTYFQNEAQLDKSGLPSDRFFAERPEGSVSTLKIQRTQQEDSAVYLCASSLTRIEQYFGPGTRLTVT.

This clonotype appeared a few times. Germline is not matched at one junction end, which may reflect a read error. This rearrangement joins TRBV30 to TRBJ2-7; 9 nucleotides agree with TRBD1. In germline, CDR1 is GTSNPN, CDR2 SVGIG (reference sequence). CDR3 length: 12 residues. The CDR3 region is CAWSVQRDRENF. The CDR3 nucleotides are TGTGCCTGGAGTGTACAAAGGGACAGGGAGAACTTC.

This clonotype was observed a few times. The CDR3 region has the DNA TGTGCCAGCGGACCAGGGGGGACCTACGAGCAGTACTTC. Translating gives CASGPGGTYEQYF. The chain joins TRBV9 to TRBJ2-7; tentatively, D is TRBD1 (7 bases). CDR3 length equals 13 residues. CDR1 is SGDLS, CDR2 YYNGEE, per germline. The ends were cut back, 7 bases at V and 2 bases at J, with 13 bases in the middle.

Ten or more counts support this clonotype. CDR3 coding DNA: TGTGCCAGCAGCCCCATTCCGCCGTACTACGAGCAGTACTTC. Translated: CASSPIPPYYEQYF. This chain uses TRBV27 with TRBJ2-7, with D unclear. Looked up from germline, CDR1 is MNHEY and CDR2 is SMNVEV (reference sequence). The length of the CDR3 is 14 residues. Trimming took off 6 bases at V and 3 bases at J, with 15 bases between the two ends.

This clonotype has at least ten counts. This sequence joins TRBV4-3 and TRBJ2-1; D possibly corresponds to TRBD2 (6 bases). Germline values: CDR1 LGHNA, CDR2 YSLEER. The length of the CDR3 is 14 residues. Trimming took off 1 base at V and 5 bases at J, with 9 bases between the two ends. The CDR3, as DNA: TGCGCCAGCAGCCAAGGATTAGCGGACAATGAGCAGTTCTTC. Translating it yields CASSQGLADNEQFF.

V is TRBV6-1 and J is TRBJ2-1; D tentatively fits TRBD1 or TRBD2 (6 bases each). CDR1 is MNHNS and CDR2 is SASEGT in the germline V gene. The CDR3 has 14 residues. The ends were cut back, 5 bases at V and 6 bases at J, with 14 bases in the middle. The DNA of the CDR3 is TGTGCCAGCAGTACCCGGGGGCGCACCAATGAGCAGTTCTTC. It codes for CASSTRGRTNEQFF.

This clonotype has more than one count but fewer than ten. J is TRBJ2-7 and V is TRBV6-2 or TRBV6-3, with a tentative D call TRBD2 (5 bases). V was shortened by 5 bases and J by 2 bases, with 16 bases between the two germline ends. The CDR3 consists of 15 residues. CDR1 MNHEY and CDR2 SVGEGT come from the germline V gene. As DNA, the CDR3 is TGTGCCAGCAGTCCCACGCTAGCTCCAACCTACGAGCAGTACTTC. Amino acid sequence: CASSPTLAPTYEQYF.

J is TRBJ2-1 and V is TRBV25-1; D uncertain. Trimming cost V 4 bases and J 8 bases, with 12 bases left between them. Germline loops: CDR1 MGHDK, CDR2 SYGVNS. The CDR3 consists of 13 residues. The CDR3 here is CASSVSSLDEQFF. CDR3 bases: TGTGCCAGCAGTGTGTCTAGTTTGGATGAGCAGTTCTTC.

This clonotype was found many times. This chain connects TRBV7-9 to TRBJ2-7; D is possibly TRBD1 or TRBD2 (5 bases each). Looked up from germline, CDR1 is SEHNR and CDR2 is FQNEAQ (reference sequence). The CDR3 runs to 15 residues. V gave up 3 bases and J gave up 10 bases, with 22 bases separating them. CDR3 sequence: CASSLFLEGLYSQYF. CDR3 in DNA: TGTGCCAGCAGCTTGTTCCTAGAGGGGTTGTATTCTCAGTACTTC.

V and J are TRBV4-2 and TRBJ2-1; D is uncertain. The CDR3 spans 16 residues. The germline V gene has CDR1 LGHNA and CDR2 YNFKEQ. V was pared by 1 base and J by 0 bases, with 10 bases between. CDR3 protein: CASSQVGGASYNEQFF. The CDR3 DNA is TGTGCCAGCAGCCAAGTGGGCGGAGCCTCCTACAATGAGCAGTTCTTC.

V and J are TRBV20-1 and TRBJ2-1; D might be TRBD1 or TRBD2, each matching 6 bases. CDR3 size: 16 residues. The germline CDR1 and CDR2 sequences are DFQATT and SNEGSKA (reference sequence). V was trimmed by 4 bases and J by 5 bases, leaving 21 bases between them. Written as DNA, the CDR3 is TGCAGTGCTAAACCCAGGGGACCAGCGGGTAACAATGAGCAGTTCTTC. This translates into CSAKPRGPAGNNEQFF.